This T cell receptor beta chain was recorded in a study of blood T cell repertoires in COVID-19. For the study at large: COVID-19 samples collected from the United States, Italy and Spain covered acute and convalescent phases. T cells, B-cell-depleted T cells, or PBMCs provided the cDNA or gDNA that served as material.

This clone has only one observation. The germline CDR1 and CDR2 sequences are SGHVS and FQNEAQ. This CDR3 has 18 amino acids. After removal of 5 bases from V and 1 base from J, the junction contained 16 bases not matched to a gene. Original handling: Amplification of reference gene primers was used by the study to estimate nucleated cell counts. Only in-frame clones appear in the TCRdb table, and some are missing; sequencing was by immunoSEQ multiplex PCR. The DNA gave D and trimming, while V, J and clone size come from that table. The sample lists around 220,000 clones, approximately 90% occurring once.

The J gene is TRBJ1-2, the V gene TRBV7-8, with 7 bases fitting TRBD1. The sequence was collected from a man in his forties or fifties with acute or convalescent COVID-19. Specimen: peripheral blood. In DNA, the CDR3 is TGTGCCAGCAGCCCCGGAGCCATTTACAGGGGAAGTAACTATGGCTACACCTTC. Protein: CASSPGAIYRGSNYGYTF.